The clone carrying this T cell receptor (beta chain) has only a few counts. Antigen unknown. The record originates from a study of T cells in Graves' hyperthyroidism and ophthalmopathy. Study details: The blood sample was taken at first diagnosis, before treatment began. General study findings and limits: A model of 13 V-J features distinguished ophthalmopathy from stable hyperthyroidism. Before onset, by a median of approximately 5.9 months, the model predicted ophthalmopathy.

Germline V lookup: CDR1 SEHNR, CDR2 FQNEAQ (reference sequence). This CDR3 contains 13 residues. V lost 1 base and J 7 bases, leaving 11 bases between the germline ends. Clinical Activity Scores of at least 3, NOSPECS grades of at least 4 and durations under 3 months characterized ophthalmopathy patients. TCR beta CDR3 region amplification was performed from RNA transcripts. Primed by the HTBI set, a first-round RT-PCR was run on the TCR CDR3. TCRdb analysed the multiplex PCR reads with MiXCR anew, one entry per CDR3 protein. The sample shows around 600,000 distinct CDR3 sequences, 11% to 15% of them seen only once.

The sequence was obtained from a woman aged 18-29 years with Graves' ophthalmopathy. The chain has TRBV7-9 and TRBJ2-7; D is uncertain. Sequencing used blood. The CDR3 region is CASSLDPYLEQYF. CDR3 DNA: TGTGCCAGCAGCTTAGACCCTTACTTGGAGCAGTACTTC.